A selection of T cell receptor beta chains follows, all from one sample in a study of T-cell reconstitution after alpha-beta-depleted transplantation in children. TCRdb processed the PCR reads anew with MiXCR; each CDR3 protein has one entry. The sample includes almost 250,000 distinct CDR3 sequences, about 25% of them seen just once. The input for sequencing was PBMCs, taken before TCRalphabeta/CD19-depleted stem cell transplant. The source of these receptors is a girl aged 2-10 years with Fanconi anemia, due to receive a stem cell transplant. Each CDR3 is given with its conserved first and last residue. Fields, in order: clone size, V gene, D gene, J gene, CDR3 protein, CDR3 DNA. A D gene is named only where the DNA matches it firmly. Clone size is not always given. Where it is, it says once, few, many or a class for expanded clones.

>many|TRBV27|NA|TRBJ2-3
CASSRSEPTDTQYF
TGTGCCAGCAGTCGGAGTGAGCCCACAGATACGCAGTATTTT
>many|TRBV5-5|NA|TRBJ2-6
CASSLQGSGANVLTF
TGTGCCAGCAGCTTACAGGGCTCTGGGGCCAACGTCCTGACTTTC
>few|TRBV25-1|TRBD2|TRBJ2-3
CASSEPPGGTDTQYF
TGTGCCAGCAGTGAACCGCCGGGGGGGACAGATACGCAGTATTTT
>few|TRBV7-3|TRBD2|TRBJ2-1
CASRLTSGLYNEQFF
TGTGCCAGCAGACTCACTAGCGGTCTGTACAATGAGCAGTTCTTC
>NA|TRBV28|NA|TRBJ2-5
CASSLIGRGTQYF
TGTGCCAGCAGTTTAATAGGACGGGGTACCCAGTACTTC
>NA|TRBV7-9|TRBD2|TRBJ2-1
CASTTSGRAYEQFF
TGTGCCAGCACGACTAGCGGGAGAGCGTATGAGCAGTTCTTC
>many|TRBV7-6|NA|TRBJ2-4
CASSSTQKSIQYF
TGTGCCAGCAGCTCAACCCAAAAGTCCATTCAGTACTTC
>many|TRBV29-1|NA|TRBJ1-3
CSVAGGDSGNTIYF
TGCAGCGTTGCGGGAGGAGACTCTGGAAACACCATATATTTT
>NA|TRBV29-1|TRBD2|TRBJ2-3
CSVVWGGTTDTQYF
TGCAGCGTTGTCTGGGGGGGGACCACAGATACGCAGTATTTT
>NA|TRBV20-1|TRBD2|TRBJ2-2
CSARDPSGKSTGELFF
TGCAGTGCTAGAGATCCTAGCGGGAAAAGCACCGGGGAGCTGTTTTTT
>few|TRBV11-2|NA|TRBJ2-2
CASSPILTDGMNTGELFF
TGTGCCAGCAGCCCTATACTGACGGACGGTATGAACACCGGGGAGCTGTTTTTT
>many|TRBV20-1|NA|TRBJ2-5
CSGTTGTQETQYF
TGCAGTGGCACGACAGGAACGCAGGAGACCCAGTACTTC
>many|TRBV18|TRBD1|TRBJ1-1
CASSPLYSRGHMNTEAFF
TGTGCCAGCTCACCATTGTATTCCAGGGGGCATATGAACACTGAAGCTTTCTTT
>few|TRBV18|TRBD1|TRBJ1-2
CASQGQGRDYGYTF
TGTGCCAGCCAAGGACAGGGTCGGGACTATGGCTACACCTTC
>NA|TRBV15|TRBD1|TRBJ2-7
CATSRPSGTGGRYEQYF
TGTGCCACCAGCAGACCCTCCGGGACAGGGGGGCGCTACGAGCAGTACTTC
>many|TRBV29-1|TRBD1|TRBJ2-7
CSVVGDRDYEQYF
TGCAGCGTTGTAGGGGACAGAGACTACGAGCAGTACTTC
>many|TRBV5-6|TRBD2|TRBJ2-7
CASREAAGGPYEQYF
TGTGCCAGCAGGGAAGCAGCGGGGGGGCCCTACGAGCAGTACTTC
>many|TRBV29-1|NA|TRBJ2-7
CSVGGQSTAYEQYF
TGCAGCGTTGGTGGACAGTCGACTGCCTACGAGCAGTACTTC
>few|TRBV20-1|TRBD2|TRBJ2-1
CSARGDYPRSEQFF
TGCAGTGCTAGGGGGGACTACCCGAGATCCGAGCAGTTCTTC
>few|TRBV28|NA|TRBJ2-7
CASSYQPGQIIAGPNYEQYF
TGTGCCAGCAGTTACCAACCGGGACAGATAATAGCGGGGCCTAACTACGAGCAGTACTTC
>NA|TRBV20-1|NA|TRBJ2-3
CSARLDPDTQYF
TGCAGTGCCCGACTAGATCCAGATACGCAGTATTTT
>few|TRBV10-3|TRBD1|TRBJ2-5
CAISRGTGGAETQYF
TGTGCCATCAGCCGAGGGACAGGGGGCGCGGAGACCCAGTACTTC
>NA|TRBV25-1|NA|TRBJ2-5
CASIGHQETQYF
TGTGCCAGCATAGGACACCAAGAGACCCAGTACTTC
>many|TRBV7-2|NA|TRBJ1-1
CASSHVGLSGAKAFF
TGTGCCAGCAGCCATGTTGGGTTAAGCGGGGCGAAAGCTTTCTTT
>NA|TRBV19|NA|TRBJ1-1
CASRYRVGPNTEAFF
TGTGCCAGTAGATACAGGGTAGGGCCGAACACTGAAGCTTTCTTT
>many|TRBV20-1|NA|TRBJ2-5
CSARDRGEAQETQYF
TGCAGTGCTAGAGATCGAGGGGAGGCACAAGAGACCCAGTACTTC
>NA|TRBV7-3|NA|TRBJ2-6
CASSSISGANVLTF
TGTGCCAGCAGCTCCATATCTGGGGCCAACGTCCTGACTTTC
>NA|TRBV20-1|NA|TRBJ2-4
CSARSPAVRSKNIQYF
TGCAGTGCTAGATCGCCGGCTGTTCGATCCAAAAACATTCAGTACTTC
>many|TRBV6-2/TRBV6-3|NA|TRBJ2-3
CASSVGNTQYF
TGTGCCAGCAGTGTGGGAAATACGCAGTATTTT
>many|TRBV5-1|NA|TRBJ2-1
CASSRTTSSYNEQFF
TGCGCCAGCAGTCGGACTACGAGCTCCTACAATGAGCAGTTCTTC
>NA|TRBV29-1|TRBD2|TRBJ2-7
CSVGTLAGYEQYF
TGCAGCGTTGGGACACTAGCGGGGTACGAGCAGTACTTC
>NA|TRBV6-4|NA|TRBJ2-5
CASSALAGSGTQYF
TGTGCCAGCAGTGCGTTAGCAGGCTCGGGGACCCAGTACTTC
>NA|TRBV11-3|NA|TRBJ2-3
CASSLFSRLDTQYF
TGTGCCAGCAGCTTATTCTCTAGGCTAGATACGCAGTATTTT
>many|TRBV19|NA|TRBJ2-5
CASSHREETQYF
TGTGCCAGTAGTCATCGGGAAGAGACCCAGTACTTC
>NA|TRBV7-9|NA|TRBJ1-2
CASSLFSDNYGYTF
TGTGCCAGCAGCTTATTCAGCGATAACTATGGCTACACCTTC
>NA|TRBV10-3|NA|TRBJ1-6
CAVWDTNSPLHF
TGTGCCGTCTGGGACACGAATTCACCCCTCCACTTT
>NA|TRBV19|TRBD2|TRBJ2-2
CASVPRGRANTGELFF
TGTGCCAGTGTACCGCGGGGGAGGGCGAACACCGGGGAGCTGTTTTTT
>few|TRBV7-9|NA|TRBJ1-2
CASSPVSGSYGYTF
TGTGCCAGCAGCCCCGTTTCAGGTTCCTATGGCTACACCTTC
>many|TRBV20-1|TRBD1|TRBJ2-5
CSARRTGLLETQYF
TGCAGTGCTAGGAGGACAGGGCTTTTGGAGACCCAGTACTTC
>NA|TRBV24-1|TRBD1|TRBJ2-1
CATSDLGPGQGLFNEQFF
TGTGCCACCAGTGACCTAGGACCGGGACAGGGGTTATTCAATGAGCAGTTCTTC
>NA|TRBV20-1|TRBD1|TRBJ1-6
CCARDWGQGFGSPLHF
TGCTGTGCTAGAGATTGGGGACAGGGATTCGGTTCACCCCTCCACTTT
>NA|TRBV7-2|NA|TRBJ2-3
CAGGTVWTDTQYF
TGTGCCGGGGGGACGGTGTGGACAGATACGCAGTATTTT
>NA|TRBV5-1|TRBD2|TRBJ2-1
CASSRTRLAGGNEQFF
TGCGCCAGCAGCAGAACAAGGCTAGCGGGAGGGAATGAGCAGTTCTTC
>many|TRBV5-1|NA|TRBJ1-3
CASSPDTLLSGNTIYF
TGCGCCAGCAGCCCGGATACTTTGCTCTCTGGAAACACCATATATTTT
>few|TRBV4-1|TRBD1|TRBJ1-5
CASSQDGQGVIGNQPQHF
TGCGCCAGCAGCCAAGACGGACAGGGAGTAATTGGCAATCAGCCCCAGCATTTT